The rows below give T cell receptor beta chains drawn from one sample of a study of shared clonotypes between healthy human individuals. Profiling relied on immunoSEQ multiplex PCR, and the TCRdb table lists in-frame clones only, not all of them. The sample lists about half a million clones; around 73% were seen once. What was sequenced was PBMCs. These receptors were obtained from a woman between 35 and 50 years old in good health. Some clones in this sample may be carry-over from other donors' samples. CDR3s include the opening cysteine and the closing phenylalanine or tryptophan. D genes are given only for firm matches.

>TRBV5-1|16|-
CASSFGGGDSIDEQYF
>TRBV27|13|-
CASSFFPDNEQFF
>TRBV5-1|16|-
CASSLASVGNTGELFF
>TRBV7-8|12|-
CASSLVADTQYF
>TRBV19|16|-
CASSIGEAVSTDTQYF
>TRBV23-1|15|-
CASSQSSRDNEKLFF
>TRBV30|12|-
CAWSVDSYEQYF
>TRBV5-1|12|-
CASGRNTGELFF
>TRBV7-3|12|-
CASSHGGGEQYF
>TRBV7-9|15|-
CASSRGDLHSYEQYF
>TRBV29-1|13|-
CSVIGYGTDTQYF
>TRBV30|12|-
CAWSPANYGYTF
>TRBV4-2|16|TRBD1
CASSPGSGTGDDEQYF
>TRBV29-1|13|-
CSDPGTSSYEQYF
>TRBV9|15|-
CASSIGGVVDYGYTF
>TRBV18|15|-
CASSPGAGASYEQYF
>TRBV30|14|TRBD1
CAWSATGLVYGYTF
>TRBV19|13|TRBD1
CASKQGINYGYTF
>TRBV5-4|17|TRBD2
CASSPDGASGGINEQFF
>TRBV7-6|15|-
CASSWTQTPTGELFF
>TRBV30|11|-
CAWTGSDEQYF
>TRBV18|14|TRBD1
CASSLHGTGDEQYF
>TRBV19|18|TRBD2
CASSMDTPGLADTGELFF
>TRBV6-5|16|-
CASSYSLRATNEKLFF
>TRBV7-2|14|-
CASSLAGSGNTIYF
>TRBV11-2|16|TRBD2
CASSLSGLAGKETQYF
>TRBV29-1|13|-
CSVIQGGQNIQYF
>TRBV6-4|15|-
CASSVRSSGTDTQYF
>TRBV18|15|-
CASSTSGASQETQYF
>TRBV5-6|13|-
CASSLEEGAEQYF
>TRBV11-2|13|TRBD2
CASSTGLGGEQFF
>TRBV4-3|13|-
CASSQSGHGTQYF
>TRBV7-3|15|-
CASSIELARLDTQYF
>TRBV2|11|-
CASTLENTQYF
>TRBV4-3|16|TRBD2
CASSQEFAGATDTQYF
>TRBV7-8|15|-
CASSYPGMEAYEQYF
>TRBV19|17|TRBD2
CASSFRGTRSGANVLTF
>TRBV5-8|16|TRBD1
CASSLARGTVEETQYF
>TRBV5-1|16|-
CASSPIITGAGKKLFF
>TRBV18|14|TRBD2
CASYQPLAGGEQFF
>TRBV5-1|15|-
CASSHGTAVQETQYF
>TRBV4-3|17|-
CASSQDNYPMLTGELFF
>TRBV23-1|17|-
CASSQNRTPTGGNTIYF
>TRBV13|15|-
CASSLGLASTDTQYF
>TRBV19|12|-
CASSPGGNTIYF
>TRBV19|15|-
CASGDTGTPIDEQYF
>TRBV2|13|-
CASRPQNTGELFF
>TRBV6-6|14|TRBD1
CASSPWTGGEKLFF
>TRBV29-1|12|-
CSVGTSTYGYTF
>TRBV14|17|-
CASSHLGTGRREGEQYF
>TRBV7-9|12|-
CASSSLGSEQYF
>TRBV7-7|16|TRBD2
CASSLGESGRGNEQFF
>TRBV2|14|TRBD1
CASSVHTGEDGYTF
>TRBV7-9|12|-
CASSVMGETQYF
>TRBV2|14|TRBD2
CASNKRGQQETQYF
>TRBV7-3|16|-
CASSPLGGRTVNEQFF
>TRBV5-6|16|-
CASSLLGDHYTDTQYF
>TRBV7-9|15|-
CASSVNRLNNEKLFF
>TRBV28|14|-
CASSFSLGLQPQHF